This T cell receptor beta chain comes out of a study of Graves' ophthalmopathy and Graves' hyperthyroidism. Stable hyperthyroidism meant no progression to ophthalmopathy within 18 months of follow-up. Diagnostic conclusions were grounded in clinical symptoms, serum thyroxine, TRAb, thyroid ultrasound and orbital computed tomography. V was trimmed by 5 bases and J by 1 base, leaving 9 bases between them. Germline-derived CDR1 and CDR2 are SGHRS and YFSETQ. The CDR3 length is 14 residues. Findings of the study overall: A model built from 13 signatures distinguished ophthalmopathy from stable hyperthyroidism with approximately 89% sensitivity and about 81% specificity. Ophthalmopathy progression predictions by the model showed about 79% specificity and about 70% sensitivity.

In this sample, this clonotype turned up many times. Its antigen is not known. TCR beta CDR3 amplification used RNA transcripts. HTBI primers were employed in first-round RT-PCR, then a second-round multiplex PCR followed. Each CDR3 protein gets one entry after TCRdb re-called the multiplex PCR reads with MiXCR. The data contain 500,000 to 700,000 distinct CDR3 sequences, 22% of them singletons. Sequenced: peripheral blood. V usage is TRBV5-1 and J usage is TRBJ2-2; D might be TRBD1 (5 bases). The sequence came from a young woman with stable Graves' hyperthyroidism. Some clones in this sample may be carry-over from other donors' samples. This CDR3 is CASRGLRNTGELFF. The CDR3 DNA sequence: TGCGCCAGCAGGGGGCTTCGGAACACCGGGGAGCTGTTTTTT.